A selection of T cell receptor beta chains follows, all from one sample in a study of cytomegalovirus exposure and HLA in healthy donors. Clones were read by immunoSEQ multiplex PCR, and TCRdb kept only the in-frame ones, dropping some. Of more than 150,000 clones listed, around 80% are singletons. Sequencing input: PBMCs. The receptors come from a man aged 35 to 55 in good health and CMV-seronegative. The CDR3 runs from the conserved cysteine through the conserved F or W. A D gene is named only where the DNA matches it firmly. For some rows the clone size is stated as once, few or many, or as a class when expanded; others skip it.

v_call	d_call	clone_size	j_call	cdr3_aa	cdr3_nt
TRBV28	TRBD1	few	TRBJ2-1	CASRAGTGHNEQFF	TGTGCCAGCAGAGCCGGGACAGGTCACAATGAGCAGTTCTTC
TRBV27	-	-	TRBJ2-5	CASSLNFQETQYF	TGTGCCAGCAGTTTGAACTTCCAAGAGACCCAGTACTTC
TRBV7-6	TRBD1	-	TRBJ1-1	CASSARQGIGTEAFF	TGTGCCAGCAGCGCTAGACAGGGGATTGGCACTGAAGCTTTCTTT
TRBV9	TRBD1	few	TRBJ1-1	CASSLSGGAPAEAFF	TGTGCCAGCAGCCTATCAGGGGGCGCCCCCGCTGAAGCTTTCTTT
TRBV7-2	TRBD1	-	TRBJ1-5	CASSLGQGEGLPQHF	TGTGCCAGCAGCTTAGGACAGGGAGAGGGATTGCCCCAGCATTTT
TRBV28	TRBD1	-	TRBJ1-5	CASSQIQGSQPQHF	TGTGCCAGCAGTCAAATACAGGGGTCTCAGCCCCAGCATTTT
TRBV4-3	-	-	TRBJ1-1	CASSQTGAGNTEAFF	TGCGCCAGCAGCCAAACCGGCGCGGGGAACACTGAAGCTTTCTTT
TRBV5-1	-	-	TRBJ2-7	CASSLGGPSSYEQYF	TGCGCCAGCAGCTTAGGGGGTCCCAGCTCCTACGAGCAGTACTTC
TRBV19	-	-	TRBJ2-1	CASSMDALGGAGHNEQFF	TGTGCCAGTAGTATGGACGCCCTAGGAGGCGCGGGACACAATGAGCAGTTCTTC
TRBV6-5	-	few	TRBJ2-2	CASKRRRNTGELFF	TGTGCCAGCAAAAGGCGGAGGAACACCGGGGAGCTGTTTTTT
TRBV2	TRBD2	-	TRBJ2-1	CASSDPNWGGYNEQFF	TGTGCCAGCAGTGACCCCAACTGGGGGGGCTACAATGAGCAGTTCTTC
TRBV11-3	TRBD1	-	TRBJ1-2	CASSADRVIGYTF	TGTGCCAGCAGCGCGGACAGGGTCATAGGCTACACCTTC
TRBV10-3	TRBD1	-	TRBJ2-1	CATEQGAHNEQFF	TGTGCCACCGAACAGGGGGCCCACAATGAGCAGTTCTTC
TRBV7-8	-	-	TRBJ1-2	CASSLAGAGYGYTF	TGTGCCAGCAGCTTAGCAGGGGCAGGCTATGGCTACACCTTC
TRBV28	-	-	TRBJ1-3	CASSTFASSGNTIYF	TGTGCCAGCAGTACGTTCGCGAGCTCTGGAAACACCATATATTTT
TRBV5-1	TRBD1	once	TRBJ1-1	CASSSGTGVGNTEAFF	TGCGCCAGCAGCTCCGGGACAGGAGTTGGGAACACTGAAGCTTTCTTT
TRBV10-3	-	-	TRBJ2-7	CAIRETGIDEQYF	TGTGCCATCAGGGAGACAGGTATTGACGAGCAGTACTTC